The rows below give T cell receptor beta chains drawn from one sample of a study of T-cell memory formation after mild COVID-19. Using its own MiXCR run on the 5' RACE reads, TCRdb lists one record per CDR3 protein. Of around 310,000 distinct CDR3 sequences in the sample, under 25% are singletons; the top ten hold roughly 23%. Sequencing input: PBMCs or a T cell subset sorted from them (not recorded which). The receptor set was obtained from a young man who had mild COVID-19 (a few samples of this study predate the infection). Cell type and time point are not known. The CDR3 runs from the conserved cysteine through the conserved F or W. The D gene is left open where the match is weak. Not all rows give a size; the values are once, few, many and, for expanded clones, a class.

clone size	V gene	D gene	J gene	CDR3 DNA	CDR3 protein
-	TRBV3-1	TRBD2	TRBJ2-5	TGTGCCAGCAGCCCCGAGGACCGACTAGCGGGGTACCAAGAGACCCAGTACTTC	CASSPEDRLAGYQETQYF
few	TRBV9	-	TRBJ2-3	TGTGCCAGCAGCGGAGGGTCGGCCATCACAGATACGCAGTATTTT	CASSGGSAITDTQYF
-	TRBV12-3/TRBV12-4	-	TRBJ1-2	TGTGCCAGCAGTCCCCGGGGGGGGCGCAATGGCTACACCTTC	CASSPRGGRNGYTF
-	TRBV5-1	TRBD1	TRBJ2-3	TGCGCCAGCAGCTTGGGGGGACAGGGTACCAAGAGCACAGATACGCAGTATTTT	CASSLGGQGTKSTDTQYF
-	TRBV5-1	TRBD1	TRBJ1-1	TGCGCCAGCAGCTTGGCAGGGGGCGTCTGGGACACTGAAGCTTTCTTT	CASSLAGGVWDTEAFF
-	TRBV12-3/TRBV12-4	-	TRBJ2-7	TGTGCCAGCAGTAGGGACTGGTTGAACGAGCAGTACTTC	CASSRDWLNEQYF
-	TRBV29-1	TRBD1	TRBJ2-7	TGCAGCGTGCGGACCGGACAGGGCTACGAGCAGTACTTC	CSVRTGQGYEQYF
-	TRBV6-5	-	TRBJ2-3	TGTGCCAGCAGAGTCGGCGGGGTTGGGCGCACAGATACGCAGTATTTT	CASRVGGVGRTDTQYF
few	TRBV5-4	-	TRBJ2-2	TGTGCCAGCAGTACCCGGGACACTTTGGGGGGGGAGCTGTTTTTT	CASSTRDTLGGELFF
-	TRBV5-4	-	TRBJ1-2	TGTGCCAGCAGGCCCGCTACCTTTTACGGCTACACCTTC	CASRPATFYGYTF
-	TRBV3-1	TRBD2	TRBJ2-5	TGTGCCAGCAGCCCTAGCGGGGGGGTTGAGACCCAGTACTTC	CASSPSGGVETQYF
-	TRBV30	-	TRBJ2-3	TGTGCCTGGAGAGGGACGCCCTCCACAGATACGCAGTATTTT	CAWRGTPSTDTQYF
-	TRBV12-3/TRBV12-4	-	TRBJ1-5	TGTGCCAGCAGTCTACAGGGATCGGTTAGGCCCCAGCATTTT	CASSLQGSVRPQHF
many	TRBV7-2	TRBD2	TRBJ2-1	TGTGCCAGCAGCTCCGGACTAGGCATCTACAATGAGCAGTTCTTC	CASSSGLGIYNEQFF
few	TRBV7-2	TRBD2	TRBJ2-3	TGTGCCAGCAGCCTTATGGTAGCGGGGGACTCTAGCACAGATACGCAGTATTTT	CASSLMVAGDSSTDTQYF
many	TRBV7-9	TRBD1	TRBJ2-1	TGTGCCAGCAGGAAGACAGGGTCGGGCAATGAGCAGTTCTTC	CASRKTGSGNEQFF
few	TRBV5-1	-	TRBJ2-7	TGCGCCAGCAGTTACGGATCCGAGCAGTACTTC	CASSYGSEQYF